The 18 T cell receptor beta chains listed next were all sequenced from one sample in a study of blood T cell repertoires in COVID-19 (dated by TCRdb to 2019 to 2021). Preparation of the library involved the immunoSEQ multiplex PCR assay. Drawn from immuneACCESS, this table holds only the in-frame rearrangements with V and J called that TCRdb kept. Clones are partly lost; checked studies trace under half to an unresolved V gene and leave the rest unexplained. The sample table lists about 280,000 clones, around 88% of them with a count of one. The ten top clones hold roughly 6.2% of the sample. Source material: PBMCs or T cells enriched from blood (not recorded which). The origin of the receptors is a woman aged 40 to 50 who had recovered from COVID-19.

This clone was seen more than once but under ten times. The CDR3 DNA reads TGTGCCAGCAGTGCGGACAGGAACACAGATACGCAGTATTTT. It translates to CASSADRNTDTQYF. The chain joins TRBV2 to TRBJ2-3, with TRBD1 matching over 7 bases. Germline V gives CDR1 SNHLY, CDR2 FYNNEI. The CDR3 extends over 14 amino acids. V was clipped by 4 bases and J by 2 bases; unmatched bases: 3.

This chain uses TRBV9 with TRBJ1-3, with TRBD1 matching 10 bases. The CDR3 contains 15 residues. With 0 bases clipped from V and 11 bases from J, the junction kept 8 bases outside the gene matches. Germline V gene lookup returns CDR1 SGDLS and CDR2 YYNGEE. CDR3 in amino acids: CASSVGRTGGLSIYF. The CDR3 DNA sequence: TGTGCCAGCAGCGTAGGACGGACAGGGGGTCTCTCCATATATTTT. Supplemented by reference TRBV9 and TRBJ1-3, the full variable domain reads DSGVTQTPKHLITATGQRVTLRCSPRSGDLSVYWYQQSLDQGLQFLIQYYNGEERAKGNILERFSAQQFPDLHSELNLSSLELGDSALYFCASSVGRTGGLSIYFGEGSWLTVV.

As concerns this clone: The identical CDR3 is also encoded by other nucleotide sequences in the sample. The chain uses TRBV5-1 and TRBJ2-7, with D unclear. The germline CDR1 and CDR2 sequences are SGHRS and YFSETQ. The CDR3 extends over 12 amino acids. Trimming cost V 1 base and J 4 bases, with 6 bases left between them. The CDR3 here is CASSLSGYEQYF. CDR3 coding DNA: TGCGCCAGCAGCTTGTCAGGTTACGAGCAGTACTTC.

The rearrangement joins TRBV18 to TRBJ2-1, with 12 nucleotides matching TRBD1. Germline V lookup: CDR1 KGHSH, CDR2 LQKENI. The CDR3 totals 15 residues. J was trimmed by 7 bases and V by 3 bases; bases with no gene match: 4. CDR3 in amino acids: CASSPRDRGPNEQFF. The CDR3 region has the DNA TGTGCCAGCTCACCCCGGGACAGGGGGCCGAATGAGCAGTTCTTC.

The count of this clone is one. V gene TRBV7-8 combines with J gene TRBJ1-6, with TRBD1 matching 8 bases. Germline trimming cut 1 base from V and 7 bases from J; bases unmatched to any gene: 3. The CDR3 has 15 amino acids. Germline V gene lookup returns CDR1 SGHVS and CDR2 FQNEAQ. CDR3 loop: CASSLGAGGNSPLHF. In DNA form, the CDR3 reads TGTGCCAGCAGCTTAGGGGCAGGGGGCAATTCACCCCTCCACTTT.

V gene TRBV7-2 combines with J gene TRBJ2-1; TRBD2 aligns across 10 bases. Per the germline V gene, CDR1 is SGHTA and CDR2 is FQGNSA. J lost 3 bases, V lost 2 bases, and 4 bases had no gene match. The CDR3 spans 16 residues. The CDR3 nucleotides read TGTGCCAGCAGCTTATTTTCTAGCGGGAGCTACAATGAGCAGTTCTTC. Translating gives CASSLFSSGSYNEQFF.

The chain recombines TRBV7-3 with TRBJ1-6; tentative D call: TRBD1 (6 bases). V dropped 2 bases and J dropped 9 bases, with 11 bases sitting between them. The CDR3 is 14 amino acids. Germline lookup yields CDR1 SGHTA and CDR2 FQGTGA. The CDR3 coding sequence is TGTGCCAGCAGCTTACAGGGGCAGGGTTCACCCCTCCACTTT. Residues: CASSLQGQGSPLHF.

The chain carries TRBV10-2 and TRBJ1-1; perhaps TRBD1 as D (5 bases). The CDR3 runs to 13 residues. With 7 bases removed from V and 1 base from J, the gap between germline ends came to 10 bases. Germline V gene lookup returns CDR1 WSHSY and CDR2 SAAADI. DNA of the CDR3: TGCGCCAGCACCCAGACAGAGAACACTGAAGCTTTCTTT. Translated, it gives CASTQTENTEAFF.

The V and J genes are TRBV11-1 and TRBJ2-1; D is unclear. The CDR3 runs 12 residues. CDR1 and CDR2 (germline): SGHAT, FQDESV (reference sequence). Trimming removed 4 bases from V and 10 bases from J, with 11 bases in between. CDR3 in amino acids: CASSYPPREQFF. Written as DNA, the CDR3 is TGTGCCAGCAGCTACCCCCCACGGGAGCAGTTCTTC.

The chain links TRBV15 to TRBJ2-1; D is possibly TRBD2 (5 bases). Trimming took off 0 bases at V and 0 bases at J, with 12 bases between the two ends. Germline V CDR1 and CDR2: LNHNV, YYDKDF (reference sequence). The length of the CDR3 is 17 residues. CDR3 bases: TGTGCCACCAGCAGAGATGTGATAGCGAGCTCCTACAATGAGCAGTTCTTC. Translation gives CATSRDVIASSYNEQFF.

The chain employs TRBV2 and TRBJ2-7; a weak D match, TRBD1 (5 bases). This CDR3 is built from 13 residues. From germline, CDR1 is SNHLY and CDR2 FYNNEI. Trimming removed 6 bases from V and 2 bases from J, with 11 bases in between. CDR3 coding DNA: TGTGCCAGCAGCAGCGACAGAACCTACGAGCAGTACTTC. This translates into CASSSDRTYEQYF. The whole variable domain, filled in from reference TRBV2 and TRBJ2-7, reads EPEVTQTPSHQVTQMGQEVILRCVPISNHLYFYWYRQILGQKVEFLVSFYNNEISEKSEIFDDQFSVERPDGSNFTLKIRSTKLEDSAMYFCASSSDRTYEQYFGPGTRLTVT.

The V call is TRBV6-2 or TRBV6-3, the J call TRBJ2-7; D might be TRBD2 (5 bases). Germline V gene sequence: CDR1 MNHEY, CDR2 SVGEGT. The CDR3 is made up of 13 amino acids. The germline V and J ends were trimmed by 2 bases and 5 bases, with 10 bases remaining between them. The CDR3 loop is CASSYEGVDEQYF. The DNA for the CDR3 is TGTGCCAGCAGTTACGAGGGCGTGGACGAGCAGTACTTC.

V and J are TRBV19 and TRBJ1-3, with D uncertain. There are 14 residues in the CDR3. Germline loops: CDR1 LNHDA, CDR2 SQIVND (reference sequence). V was cut by 7 bases and J by 1 base, with 11 bases left in between. This chain's CDR3 is CASNQPGSGNTIYF. The CDR3 DNA follows: TGTGCCAGTAATCAACCGGGGTCTGGAAACACCATATATTTT.

V gene TRBV7-8 combines with J gene TRBJ2-7, with D maybe TRBD2 (6 bases). From germline, CDR1 is SGHVS and CDR2 FQNEAQ. CDR3 length equals 14 residues. V gave up 1 base and J gave up 5 bases, with 12 bases separating them. CDR3 residues: CASSLEQWGDEQYF. The CDR3 bases are TGTGCCAGCAGCTTAGAACAGTGGGGGGACGAGCAGTACTTC.

V gene TRBV6-5 combines with J gene TRBJ2-3; 13 bases align to TRBD2. Germline values: CDR1 MNHEY, CDR2 SVGAGI. The CDR3 is made up of 15 amino acids. V lost 5 bases to trimming and J lost 6 bases; unmatched junction nucleotides: 5. In nucleotides, the CDR3 is TGTGCCAGCAGTCGGACTAGCGGGAGAGGGGATACGCAGTATTTT. It encodes CASSRTSGRGDTQYF.

This sequence joins TRBV6-2 or TRBV6-3 and TRBJ2-7; 8 nucleotides line up with TRBD2. V was pared by 4 bases and J by 0 bases, with 17 bases of the junction left unmatched. CDR3 size: 19 residues. Germline V gene lookup returns CDR1 MNHEY and CDR2 SVGEGT. CDR3: CASSLPTYGTSLSSYEQYF. CDR3 nucleotide sequence: TGTGCCAGCAGTTTACCCACATACGGGACTAGTCTGAGCTCCTACGAGCAGTACTTC.

The gene calls are TRBV6-2 or TRBV6-3 and TRBJ2-7; 9 bases are shared with TRBD1. The CDR3 has 15 residues. V dropped 5 bases and J dropped 5; count of bases not matched to a gene: 10. Germline CDR1 and CDR2: MNHEY and SVGEGT. In DNA, the CDR3 is TGTGCCAGCAGTGATTGGGGACAGGGTAAGAACGAGCAGTACTTC. As protein: CASSDWGQGKNEQYF.

This chain joins TRBV5-1 and TRBJ2-3, with 7 bases lining up with TRBD2. The germline V gene encodes CDR1 SGHRS and CDR2 YFSETQ. The ends lost 3 bases at V and 0 bases at J; junction bases unmatched: 4. The CDR3 runs 15 residues. The chain's CDR3 is CASSSLAFSTDTQYF. The CDR3 region has the DNA TGCGCCAGCAGCTCACTAGCGTTTAGCACAGATACGCAGTATTTT.